Each of the 18 T cell receptor beta chains below was sequenced from the same sample in a study of T cell changes during pregnancy in multiple sclerosis. The repertoire was sequenced with immunoSEQ multiplex PCR; TCRdb's copy has only in-frame clones and lacks some. Here the sample spans some 87,000 clones, around 92% being singletons. The source was peripheral blood, collected in the first trimester of pregnancy. The receptors here all came from a female donor with multiple sclerosis, enrolled in a pregnancy study.

This clone occurred a few times. This chain links TRBV29-1 with TRBJ1-2; possibly TRBD1 for D (6 bases). V was trimmed by 6 bases and J by 2 bases, leaving 19 bases between them. Germline CDR1 is SQVTM and CDR2 is ANQGSEA. This CDR3 region has 15 residues. The CDR3 region has the DNA TGCAGCGTCACAATTTACACAGGGCCAAACTATGGCTACACCTTC. As protein: CSVTIYTGPNYGYTF. The whole variable domain, remainder taken from reference TRBV29-1 and TRBJ1-2, is SAVISQKPSRDICQRGTSLTIQCQVDSQVTMMFWYRQQPGQSLTLIATANQGSEATYESGFVIDKFPISRPNLTFSTLTVSNMSPEDSSIYLCSVTIYTGPNYGYTFGSGTRLTVV.

This clone was detected a few times. The rearrangement links TRBV19 to TRBJ2-7; tentatively, D is TRBD1 (5 bases). CDR3 length equals 15 residues. The germline V gene has CDR1 LNHDA and CDR2 SQIVND (reference sequence). Trimming removed 5 bases at V and 4 bases at J, with 18 bases between. The CDR3 spells CASSVGAGFGYEQYF. Written as DNA, the CDR3 is TGTGCCAGTAGTGTCGGCGCAGGGTTCGGGTACGAGCAGTACTTC.

The rearrangement uses TRBV18 and TRBJ1-5, with D maybe TRBD1 (5 bases). Trimming removed 8 bases from V and 5 bases from J, with 10 bases in between. Germline loops: CDR1 KGHSH, CDR2 LQKENI. This CDR3 region has 12 residues. CDR3 loop: CASGDRDQPQHF. In DNA form, the CDR3 reads TGTGCCAGCGGAGACAGAGATCAGCCCCAGCATTTT.

The chain carries TRBV6-1 and TRBJ2-7; 15 nucleotides match TRBD2. Germline V gene sequence: CDR1 MNHNS, CDR2 SASEGT. The CDR3 loop spans 16 amino acids. Trimming at V came to 4 bases and at J to 4 bases, leaving 5 bases not matched to a gene. The CDR3 is CASSGRTSGRVYEQYF. Written as DNA, the CDR3 is TGTGCCAGCAGTGGCCGGACTAGCGGGAGGGTTTACGAGCAGTACTTC.

CDR3 residues: CASSIGQPTLGQPQHF. CDR3 coding DNA: TGTGCCAGTAGTATCGGACAGCCAACTTTAGGGCAGCCCCAGCATTTT. The V gene is TRBV19, the J gene TRBJ1-5; maybe TRBD1 (6 bases). Between the trimmed V and J ends, which lost 3 bases and 7 bases, there was a span of 19 bases. Germline loops: CDR1 LNHDA, CDR2 SQIVND (reference sequence). The CDR3 loop spans 16 amino acids.

The chain recombines TRBV9 with TRBJ2-1; 8 bases line up with TRBD2. The length of the CDR3 is 20 residues. J was trimmed by 5 bases and V by 2 bases; bases with no gene match: 21. The germline gives CDR1 SGDLS, CDR2 YYNGEE. The DNA for the CDR3 is TGTGCCAGCAGCGTCAGGGGACACCCAGCGGGAGACCCTAGGCACAATGAGCAGTTCTTC. Its protein is CASSVRGHPAGDPRHNEQFF. Supplemented by reference TRBV9 and TRBJ2-1, the full variable domain reads DSGVTQTPKHLITATGQRVTLRCSPRSGDLSVYWYQQSLDQGLQFLIQYYNGEERAKGNILERFSAQQFPDLHSELNLSSLELGDSALYFCASSVRGHPAGDPRHNEQFFGPGTRLTVL.

V gene TRBV18 combines with J gene TRBJ2-2; D is perhaps TRBD1 (5 bases). Between the trimmed V and J ends, which lost 7 bases and 5 bases, there was a span of 20 bases. The CDR3 consists of 16 residues. Per the germline V gene, CDR1 is KGHSH and CDR2 is LQKENI. In DNA form, the CDR3 reads TGTGCCAGCTATCCCGCCGGGCAGGGCAGAACCGGGGAGCTGTTTTTT. Protein sequence: CASYPAGQGRTGELFF.

The chain is built from TRBV6-1 and TRBJ2-1, with TRBD2 as a possible D gene (5 bases). Trimming shortened V by 6 bases and J by 3 bases, and 9 bases separated the two germline ends. The CDR3 is 13 residues long. Germline-derived CDR1 and CDR2 are MNHNS and SASEGT. In DNA, the CDR3 is TGTGCCAGCAGAATAACTAGCTACAATGAGCAGTTCTTC. This codes for CASRITSYNEQFF.

V and J are TRBV6-5 and TRBJ1-1; no clear D gene. CDR1 and CDR2 (germline): MNHEY, SVGAGI. V was pared by 6 bases and J by 0 bases, with 11 bases between. CDR3 length: 14 amino acids. This chain's CDR3 is CASSLTGMNTEAFF. CDR3 nucleotides: TGTGCCAGCAGCCTGACCGGGATGAACACTGAAGCTTTCTTT.

The chain links TRBV29-1 to TRBJ2-7; 8 nucleotides match TRBD1. Germline V gives CDR1 SQVTM, CDR2 ANQGSEA. J lost 2 bases, V lost 1 base, and 1 base had no gene match. This CDR3 is 13 amino acids long. CDR3 in DNA: TGCAGCGTTGAAGGGACAGGGACCTACGAGCAGTACTTC. Protein: CSVEGTGTYEQYF.

J is TRBJ1-2 and V is TRBV28; D may be TRBD1 (6 bases). The V and J ends lost 6 bases and 0 bases respectively, with 29 bases between them. The CDR3 has 20 residues. Germline CDR1 is MDHEN and CDR2 is SYDVKM. The CDR3 loop reads CASRTKNLDVWTEANYGYTF. In DNA form, the CDR3 reads TGTGCCAGCAGGACCAAGAATCTGGACGTCTGGACAGAAGCTAACTATGGCTACACCTTC.

The chain recombines TRBV10-3 with TRBJ1-3; TRBD1 is a possible D gene (6 bases). The CDR3 covers 15 residues. V was clipped by 7 bases and J by 9 bases, with 22 bases between them. Germline CDR1 ENHRY, CDR2 SYGVKD. The CDR3 bases are TGTGCCATCACCGGACAAAACCGATCCAGGGGCACCATATATTTT. As protein: CAITGQNRSRGTIYF.

The chain recombines TRBV10-3 with TRBJ1-2; 8 bases agree with TRBD1. The CDR3 has 15 residues. Germline V gene data show CDR1 as ENHRY and CDR2 as SYGVKD. V shed 6 bases and J 0 bases; nucleotides not matched to a gene: 6. The CDR3 loop reads CAISGQGRTNYGYTF. As DNA, the CDR3 is TGTGCCATCAGCGGACAGGGCCGGACTAACTATGGCTACACCTTC.

This chain uses TRBV19 with TRBJ1-2; TRBD1 matches 8 bases. The germline CDR1 and CDR2 sequences are LNHDA and SQIVND (reference sequence). This CDR3 contains 15 residues. Trimming took 3 bases from V and 0 from J; bases not matched to a gene: 3. Here the CDR3 DNA reads TGTGCCAGTAGTATGGACAGGGCGACTAACTATGGCTACACCTTC. Its translation is CASSMDRATNYGYTF.

The CDR3 coding sequence is TGTGCCAGCAGTTTAGTAAGCCCGTTCACAGATACGCAGTATTTT. Protein: CASSLVSPFTDTQYF. The chain combines TRBV28 with TRBJ2-3; no definite D call. The V end lost 2 bases, the J end lost 2 bases, and 11 bases lay between the germline ends. The CDR3 totals 15 residues. Germline CDR1 is MDHEN and CDR2 is SYDVKM.

The chain employs TRBV25-1 and TRBJ2-1, with 9 bases aligning to TRBD2. V dropped 5 bases and J dropped 7; count of bases not matched to a gene: 15. Germline V gene sequence: CDR1 MGHDK, CDR2 SYGVNS. The CDR3 consists of 17 residues. This CDR3 reads CASSKGSSGSRANEQFF. The CDR3 DNA follows: TGTGCCAGCAGTAAAGGGAGTAGCGGGAGTAGAGCTAATGAGCAGTTCTTC.

The J gene is TRBJ1-1, the V gene TRBV7-9, with 11 bases fitting TRBD1. The V and J ends lost 3 bases and 1 base, in that order; junction bases with no gene match: 7. This CDR3 is built from 17 residues. The germline gives CDR1 SEHNR, CDR2 FQNEAQ (reference sequence). CDR3 in DNA: TGTGCCAGCAGCTTTTTGGGACAGGGGGTGAGGAACACTGAAGCTTTCTTT. Translating it yields CASSFLGQGVRNTEAFF.

The chain employs TRBV2 and TRBJ2-3, with D tentatively TRBD2 (6 bases). Germline-derived CDR1 and CDR2 are SNHLY and FYNNEI. V dropped 6 bases and J dropped 0 bases, with 13 bases sitting between them. The CDR3 loop spans 15 amino acids. CDR3 nucleotides: TGTGCCAGCAGGAGGGGCGGGACTAGCACAGATACGCAGTATTTT. As protein: CASRRGGTSTDTQYF.